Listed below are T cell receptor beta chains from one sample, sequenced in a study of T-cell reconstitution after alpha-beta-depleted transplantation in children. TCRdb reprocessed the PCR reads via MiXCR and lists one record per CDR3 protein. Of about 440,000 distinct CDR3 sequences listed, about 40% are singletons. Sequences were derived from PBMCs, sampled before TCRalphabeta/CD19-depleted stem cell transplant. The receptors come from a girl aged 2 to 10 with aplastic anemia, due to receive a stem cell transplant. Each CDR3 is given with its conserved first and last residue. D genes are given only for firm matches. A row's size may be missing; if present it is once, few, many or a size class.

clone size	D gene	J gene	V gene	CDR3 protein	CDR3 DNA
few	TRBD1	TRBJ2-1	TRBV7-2	CASSFRTGTYNEQFF	TGTGCCAGCAGCTTCCGGACAGGGACCTACAATGAGCAGTTCTTC
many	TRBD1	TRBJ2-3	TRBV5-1	CASTLLTGGDTQYF	TGCGCCAGCACCCTATTAACAGGGGGAGATACGCAGTATTTT
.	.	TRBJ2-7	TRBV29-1	CSVEDSPNYEQYF	TGCAGCGTTGAAGATTCCCCCAACTACGAGCAGTACTTC
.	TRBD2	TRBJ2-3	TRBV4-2	CASSQDTTSGSTDTQYF	TGTGCCAGCAGCCAAGATACAACTAGCGGAAGCACAGATACGCAGTATTTT
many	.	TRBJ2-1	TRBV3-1	CASSQETQGPPFNEQFF	TGTGCCAGCAGCCAAGAAACCCAGGGACCCCCGTTCAATGAGCAGTTCTTC
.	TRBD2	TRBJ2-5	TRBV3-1	CASSPGLAGGSQETQYF	TGTGCCAGCAGCCCGGGACTAGCGGGGGGGTCACAAGAGACCCAGTACTTC
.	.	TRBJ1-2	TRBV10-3	CAISKDTNYGYTF	TGTGCCATCAGTAAAGACACAAACTATGGCTACACCTTC
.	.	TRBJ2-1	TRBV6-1	CASRGSSYNEQFF	TGTGCCAGCCGGGGTAGTTCCTACAATGAGCAGTTCTTC
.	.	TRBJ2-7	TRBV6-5	CASSYSGAGQYEQYF	TGTGCCAGCAGTTACTCCGGTGCAGGGCAATACGAGCAGTACTTC
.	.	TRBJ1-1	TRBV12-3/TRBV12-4	CASSTNTEAFF	TGTGCCAGCAGCACGAACACTGAAGCTTTCTTT
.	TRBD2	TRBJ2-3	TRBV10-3	CAISEGSGRVTDTQYF	TGTGCCATCAGTGAAGGTAGCGGGAGGGTCACAGATACGCAGTATTTT
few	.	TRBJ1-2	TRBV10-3	CAISAGIIYGYTF	TGTGCCATCAGTGCGGGGATCATTTATGGCTACACCTTC
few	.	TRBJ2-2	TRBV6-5	CASSYREGVSGELFF	TGTGCCAGCAGTTACAGGGAGGGGGTTTCCGGGGAGCTGTTTTTT
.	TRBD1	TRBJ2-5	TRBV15	CATTPGTVQETQYF	TGTGCCACCACCCCCGGGACAGTCCAAGAGACCCAGTACTTC
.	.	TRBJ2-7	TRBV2	CASKVSNEQYF	TGTGCCAGCAAGGTATCAAACGAGCAGTACTTC
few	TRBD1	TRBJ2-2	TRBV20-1	CSARPRDRNPGELFF	TGCAGTGCTAGACCCCGGGACAGGAACCCTGGGGAGCTGTTTTTT
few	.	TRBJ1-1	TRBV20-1	CSARGMEAVAFF	TGCAGTGCTAGAGGAATGGAAGCGGTAGCTTTCTTT
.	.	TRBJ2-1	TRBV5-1	CASSFGSTYNEQFF	TGCGCCAGCAGCTTCGGTTCAACCTACAATGAGCAGTTCTTC
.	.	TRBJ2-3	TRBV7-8	CASSYRDFSFPDTQYF	TGTGCCAGCAGTTACCGGGACTTTTCATTTCCAGATACGCAGTATTTT
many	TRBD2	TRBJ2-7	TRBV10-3	CATYESGASSYEQYF	TGTGCCACTTACGAGAGCGGGGCCAGCTCCTACGAGCAGTACTTC
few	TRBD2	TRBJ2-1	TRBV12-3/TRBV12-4	CPSTEAGPVVYEQFF	TGTCCCAGCACTGAAGCGGGGCCTGTAGTGTATGAGCAGTTCTTC
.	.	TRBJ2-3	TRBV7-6	CASSLLGPGTSTDTQYF	TGTGCCAGCAGCTTATTGGGTCCCGGGACCAGCACAGATACGCAGTATTTT
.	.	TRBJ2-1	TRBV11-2	CASSTGPSGNEQFF	TGTGCCAGCAGCACTGGACCAAGCGGCAATGAGCAGTTCTTC
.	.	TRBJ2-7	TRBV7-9	CASSFWTSYEQYF	TGTGCCAGCAGCTTTTGGACATCCTACGAGCAGTACTTC
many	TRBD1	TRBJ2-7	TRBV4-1	CASSQGGWTGDYEQYF	TGCGCCAGCAGCCAAGGAGGCTGGACAGGGGACTACGAGCAGTACTTC
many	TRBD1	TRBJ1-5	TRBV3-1	CASSQDSGGGNQPQHF	TGTGCCAGCAGCCAAGACTCAGGGGGCGGCAATCAGCCCCAGCATTTT
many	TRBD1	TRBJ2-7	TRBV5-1	CASSLGGQGTGEQYF	TGCGCCAGCAGCTTGGGTGGACAGGGGACAGGCGAGCAGTACTTC
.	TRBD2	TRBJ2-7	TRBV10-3	CAISEGLAGPREQYF	TGTGCCATCAGTGAGGGACTAGCGGGCCCACGTGAGCAGTACTTC
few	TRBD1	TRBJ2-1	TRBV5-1	CASSWGTGINEQFF	TGCGCCAGCAGCTGGGGGACAGGGATCAATGAGCAGTTCTTC
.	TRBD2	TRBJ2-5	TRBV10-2	CASSESLAGRETQYF	TGCGCCAGCAGTGAGTCGCTAGCGGGGCGAGAGACCCAGTACTTC
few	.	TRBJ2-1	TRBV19	CASNTGLIKLGQFF	TGTGCCAGTAACACGGGACTGATAAAACTGGGGCAGTTCTTC
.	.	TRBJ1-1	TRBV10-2	CASSGPVGLNTEAFF	TGCGCCAGCAGTGGTCCCGTTGGCCTGAACACTGAAGCTTTCTTT
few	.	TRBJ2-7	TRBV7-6	CASSFIGQGGYEQYF	TGTGCCAGCAGCTTTATCGGGCAGGGAGGCTACGAGCAGTACTTC
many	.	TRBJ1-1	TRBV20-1	CSASHVGSDTEAFF	TGCAGTGCCTCGCATGTAGGAAGTGACACTGAAGCTTTCTTT
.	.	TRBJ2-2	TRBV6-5	CASSYRREDTGELFF	TGTGCCAGCAGTTATCGTCGGGAAGACACCGGGGAGCTGTTTTTT
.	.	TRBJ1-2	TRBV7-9	CASSLGQGSDGYTF	TGTGCCAGCAGCTTAGGTCAGGGATCGGATGGCTACACCTTC
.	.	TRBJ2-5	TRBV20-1	CSASHPGQRETQYF	TGCAGTGCTAGCCACCCGGGACAAAGGGAGACCCAGTACTTC
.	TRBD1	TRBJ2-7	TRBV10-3	CAISGTTGQAENEQYF	TGTGCCATCAGTGGAACTACCGGACAGGCCGAGAACGAGCAGTACTTC
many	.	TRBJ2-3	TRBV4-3	CASSQDVGERKDTQYF	TGCGCCAGCAGCCAAGATGTAGGGGAGCGGAAGGATACGCAGTATTTT
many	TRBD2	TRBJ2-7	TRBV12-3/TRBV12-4	CASSGGLAASYEQYF	TGTGCCAGCAGTGGGGGACTAGCGGCCTCCTACGAGCAGTACTTC
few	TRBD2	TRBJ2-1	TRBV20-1	CSARTTSGNHNEQFF	TGCAGTGCTAGAACGACTAGCGGAAATCACAATGAGCAGTTCTTC
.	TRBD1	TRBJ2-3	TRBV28	CASWDRGPTDTQYF	TGTGCCAGCTGGGACAGGGGGCCCACAGATACGCAGTATTTT
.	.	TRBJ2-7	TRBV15	CATSIFRTYEQYF	TGTGCCACCAGCATCTTCAGGACCTACGAGCAGTACTTC
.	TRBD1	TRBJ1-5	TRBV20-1	CSAQTGWGNQPQHF	TGCAGTGCCCAGACAGGGTGGGGCAATCAGCCCCAGCATTTT
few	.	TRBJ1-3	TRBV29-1	CSVELEGPLLFGNTIYF	TGCAGCGTTGAATTGGAAGGGCCGCTCCTTTTCGGAAACACCATATATTTT
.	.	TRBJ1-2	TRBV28	CASNVKGHGYTF	TGTGCCAGCAATGTCAAAGGGCATGGCTACACCTTC
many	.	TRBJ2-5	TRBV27	CASSPRTGETQYF	TGTGCCAGCAGTCCCAGGACCGGAGAGACCCAGTACTTC
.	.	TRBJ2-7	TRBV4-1	CASSQDRTTVSYEQYF	TGCGCCAGCAGCCAAGATCGCACAACTGTGTCCTACGAGCAGTACTTC
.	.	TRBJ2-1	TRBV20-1	CSARDSEGTPYNEQFF	TGCAGTGCTAGAGATTCGGAGGGAACACCCTACAATGAGCAGTTCTTC
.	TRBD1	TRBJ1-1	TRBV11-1	CASSNLGQLNTEAFF	TGTGCCAGCAGCAACCTGGGACAGTTGAACACTGAAGCTTTCTTT